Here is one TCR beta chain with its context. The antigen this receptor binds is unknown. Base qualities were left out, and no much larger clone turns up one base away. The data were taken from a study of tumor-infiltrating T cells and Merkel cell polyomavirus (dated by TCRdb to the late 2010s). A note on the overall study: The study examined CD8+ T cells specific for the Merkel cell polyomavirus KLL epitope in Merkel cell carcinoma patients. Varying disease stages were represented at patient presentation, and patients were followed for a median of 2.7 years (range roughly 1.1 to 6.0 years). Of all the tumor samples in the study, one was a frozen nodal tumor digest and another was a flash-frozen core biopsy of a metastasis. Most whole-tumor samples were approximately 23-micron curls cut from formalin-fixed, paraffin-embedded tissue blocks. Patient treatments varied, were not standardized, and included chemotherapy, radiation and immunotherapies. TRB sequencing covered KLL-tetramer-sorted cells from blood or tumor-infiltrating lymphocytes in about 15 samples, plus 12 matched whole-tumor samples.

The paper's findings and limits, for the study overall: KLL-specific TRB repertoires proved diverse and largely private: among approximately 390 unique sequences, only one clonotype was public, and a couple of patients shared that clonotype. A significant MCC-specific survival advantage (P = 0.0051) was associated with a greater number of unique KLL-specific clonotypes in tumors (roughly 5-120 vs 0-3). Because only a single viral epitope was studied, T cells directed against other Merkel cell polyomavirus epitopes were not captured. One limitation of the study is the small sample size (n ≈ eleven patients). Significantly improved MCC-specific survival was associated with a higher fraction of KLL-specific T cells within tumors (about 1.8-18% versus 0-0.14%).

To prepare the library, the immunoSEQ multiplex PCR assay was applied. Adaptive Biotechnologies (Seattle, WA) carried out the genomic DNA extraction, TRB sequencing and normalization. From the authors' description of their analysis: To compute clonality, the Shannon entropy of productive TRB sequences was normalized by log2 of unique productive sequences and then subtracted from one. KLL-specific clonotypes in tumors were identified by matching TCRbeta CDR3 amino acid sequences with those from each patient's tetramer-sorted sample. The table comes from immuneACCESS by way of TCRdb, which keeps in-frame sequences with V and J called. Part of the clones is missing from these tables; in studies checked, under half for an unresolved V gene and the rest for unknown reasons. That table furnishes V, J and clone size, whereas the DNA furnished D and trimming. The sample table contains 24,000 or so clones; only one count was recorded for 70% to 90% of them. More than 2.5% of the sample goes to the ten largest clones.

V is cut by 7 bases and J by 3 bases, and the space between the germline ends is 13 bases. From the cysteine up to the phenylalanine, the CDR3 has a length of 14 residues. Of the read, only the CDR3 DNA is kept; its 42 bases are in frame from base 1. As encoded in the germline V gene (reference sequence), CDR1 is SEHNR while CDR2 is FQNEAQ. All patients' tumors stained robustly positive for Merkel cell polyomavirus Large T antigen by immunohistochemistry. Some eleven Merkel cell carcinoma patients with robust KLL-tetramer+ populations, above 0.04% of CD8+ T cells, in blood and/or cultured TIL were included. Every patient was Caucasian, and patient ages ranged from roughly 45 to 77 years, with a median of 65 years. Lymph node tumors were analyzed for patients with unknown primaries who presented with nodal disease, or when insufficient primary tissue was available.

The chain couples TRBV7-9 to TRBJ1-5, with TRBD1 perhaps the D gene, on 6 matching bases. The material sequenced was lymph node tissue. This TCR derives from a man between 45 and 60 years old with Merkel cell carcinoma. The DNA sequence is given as TGTGCCAGCAACCACGGGGACATCAATCAGCCCCAGCATTTT. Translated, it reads CASNHGDINQPQHF.